These 27 T cell receptor beta chains share one sample of origin, sequenced in a study of post-analysis software for immune sequencing data (dated by TCRdb to between 2014 and 2017). Overall study results and their limits: Significantly higher frequencies in patients than in controls were found for roughly 5 TRBV segments, including TRBV5-6, TRBV5-1 and TRBV20-1.

The antigens these receptors bind are not known. The method behind the library was PCR. The listed sequencing device is Illumina HiSeq 2500. Unique molecular identifiers were incorporated into TCR beta cDNA libraries to reduce PCR and sequencing biases. Using fastp trimming at Q25 and MiXCR clonotype assembly, TCRdb reanalyzed the public sequencing data and kept in-frame beta chains. For every CDR3 protein sequence, its rows merge into one entry that carries the most common genes and DNA. The sample data list roughly 170,000 distinct CDR3 sequences, and roughly 30% of these were observed just once. The ten largest make up 1.5% of the sample. The sequenced material came from blood. The receptors shown here come from a girl aged 5-17 years with multiple sclerosis.

This clonotype was seen a few times. This rearrangement joins TRBV7-3 to TRBJ2-2, with 9 bases aligning to TRBD2. Germline CDR1 reads SGHTA; CDR2 reads FQGTGA. V shed 5 bases and J 4 bases; nucleotides not matched to a gene: 11. The CDR3 totals 17 residues. In nucleotides, the CDR3 is TGTGCCAGCAGCCTCAGTAGCGGGAGCGGGGGCACCGGGGAGCTGTTTTTT. This sequence encodes CASSLSSGSGGTGELFF.

In regard to this clonotype: A much larger clone lies one base from this, so it may be a read error. V usage is TRBV27 and J usage is TRBJ2-7; 8 bases align to TRBD1. The J call is uncertain, as TRBJ2-1 better fits the DNA end. CDR1 MNHEY and CDR2 SMNVEV come from the germline V gene (reference sequence). The CDR3 is 16 residues long. As DNA, the CDR3 is TGTGCCAGCAGTTTTGGGGCGGGACAGGCCTCCTACGAGCAGTTCTTC. Translation: CASSFGAGQASYEQFF.

The chain has TRBV20-1 and TRBJ1-2; no clear D. V was cut by 5 bases and J by 4 bases, with 20 bases left in between. CDR1 is DFQATT and CDR2 is SNEGSKA in the germline V gene (reference sequence). The CDR3 contains 15 residues. The CDR3 nucleotides read TGCAGTGCTCTCCACCCGACACCCCAATTCTATGGCTACACCTTC. Translated: CSALHPTPQFYGYTF.

This sequence joins TRBV30 and TRBJ1-2; D is unclear. Germline V gene data show CDR1 as GTSNPN and CDR2 as SVGIG (reference sequence). The CDR3 has 13 amino acids. The V and J ends lost 7 bases and 3 bases respectively, with 15 bases between them. CDR3 amino acids: CASWPALYYGYTF. The DNA of the CDR3 is TGTGCCTCCTGGCCAGCTCTATACTATGGCTACACCTTC.

V usage is TRBV10-3 and J usage is TRBJ1-2; a possible D gene is TRBD1 (6 bases). Trimming removed 2 bases at V and 10 bases at J, with 17 bases between. This CDR3 region has 14 residues. From germline, CDR1 is ENHRY and CDR2 SYGVKD. The DNA of the CDR3 is TGTGCCATCAGTGAGCGAACTCGACAGGACCACTACACCTTC. This gives the protein CAISERTRQDHYTF.

The CDR3 loop reads CASSMTGAKADEQFF. The CDR3 region has the DNA TGTGCCAGCAGTATGACAGGGGCGAAAGCAGATGAGCAGTTCTTC. The genes are TRBV12-3 or TRBV12-4 and TRBJ2-1; 8 bases map to TRBD1. Germline trimming cut 5 bases from V and 8 bases from J; bases unmatched to any gene: 11. This CDR3 has 15 amino acids.

This clonotype showed up many times. The chain is built from TRBV24-1 and TRBJ2-1; D uncertain. CDR3 length: 13 amino acids. Trimming pared 5 bases from V and 6 bases from J, leaving 10 bases between. Germline V gene data show CDR1 as KGHDR and CDR2 as SFDVKD. In nucleotides, the CDR3 is TGTGCCACCAGTGTCCCAGGCAGCAATGAGCAGTTCTTC. Amino acid sequence: CATSVPGSNEQFF.

J is TRBJ2-1 and V is TRBV2, with TRBD2 identical over 13 bases. There are 19 residues in the CDR3. After removal of 1 base from V and 10 bases from J, the junction contained 16 bases not matched to a gene. Per germline, CDR1 SNHLY and CDR2 FYNNEI. CDR3 DNA: TGTGCCAGCAGTGAAGGCAGGACTAGCGGGAGTCCCTCTTTAGGGGAGCAGTTCTTC. Translation: CASSEGRTSGSPSLGEQFF.

The table lists this clonotype with a few counts. This chain links TRBV5-1 with TRBJ2-1; D is undetermined. Trimming cost V 0 bases and J 9 bases, with 10 bases left between them. Germline V gives CDR1 SGHRS, CDR2 YFSETQ. This CDR3 spans 13 amino acids. CDR3 region: CASSLDRAREQFF. DNA for the CDR3: TGCGCCAGCAGCTTGGACAGAGCCCGTGAGCAGTTCTTC.

This chain's CDR3 is CASIGRAGYTEAFF. Here the CDR3 DNA reads TGTGCCAGCATCGGGAGGGCAGGTTACACTGAAGCTTTCTTT. The chain has TRBV2 and TRBJ1-1; D is unresolved. Trimming took 7 bases from V and 3 from J, leaving 15 bases between them. The CDR3 is 14 amino acids. From germline, CDR1 is SNHLY and CDR2 FYNNEI.

This clonotype occurred many times. V and J are TRBV29-1 and TRBJ2-7; 7 nucleotides line up with TRBD2. CDR3 length equals 16 residues. J gave up 3 bases and V 2 bases, and 13 bases lay outside the gene matches. The germline CDR1 and CDR2 sequences are SQVTM and ANQGSEA. The CDR3 region has the DNA TGCAGCGTTGAATCAGGCGTGGCGGGAGTCAGCTACGAGCAGTACTTC. It yields the protein CSVESGVAGVSYEQYF.

This chain joins TRBV6-5 and TRBJ2-7; 10 bases align to TRBD2. There are 16 residues in the CDR3. Germline V gene sequence: CDR1 MNHEY, CDR2 SVGAGI. Unmatched junction bases numbered 4, after V lost 2 bases and J lost 0 bases. Here the CDR3 DNA reads TGTGCCAGCAGTTACGGGGCTAGCGGGGGCTCCTACGAGCAGTACTTC. Its translation: CASSYGASGGSYEQYF.

This clonotype was counted ten times or more. V usage is TRBV15 and J usage is TRBJ2-1; 9 bases line up with TRBD1. Germline V gene data show CDR1 as LNHNV and CDR2 as YYDKDF (reference sequence). V gave up 7 bases and J gave up 6 bases; unmatched junction bases: 10. The CDR3 is 15 residues long. The CDR3: CATTTTLTGGNEQFF. The CDR3 DNA reads TGTGCCACCACCACAACATTGACAGGGGGCAATGAGCAGTTCTTC.

This clonotype was counted a few times. V gene TRBV20-1 combines with J gene TRBJ1-5; TRBD1 matches at 7 bases. The CDR3 loop spans 23 amino acids. V lost 0 bases, J lost 0 bases, and 26 bases stayed unmatched. Germline CDR1 and CDR2: DFQATT and SNEGSKA (reference sequence). The CDR3 coding sequence is TGCAGTGCTAGAGAAATTTTAACAACCCAGAACCGGGACAGACGATATAGCAATCAGCCCCAGCATTTT. Translation gives CSAREILTTQNRDRRYSNQPQHF.

The chain joins TRBV11-1 to TRBJ1-5; 8 bases align to TRBD1. The CDR3 is 15 amino acids. V shed 6 bases and J 7 bases; nucleotides not matched to a gene: 11. Germline-derived CDR1 and CDR2 are SGHAT and FQDESV (reference sequence). For the CDR3, the DNA is TGTGCCAGCAGATGGACAGGGTTGGTGGGGCAGCCCCAGCATTTT. It encodes CASRWTGLVGQPQHF.

As to this clonotype: A much bigger clone sits one base away, suggesting this may be a read error. This sequence joins TRBV11-2 and TRBJ2-1; D is uncertain. The length of the CDR3 is 11 residues. Germline V gene sequence: CDR1 SGHAT, CDR2 FQNNGV. The CDR3 region is CASSRVNAQFF. The CDR3 DNA is TGTGCCAGCAGCCGCGTAAATGCGCAGTTCTTC.

With respect to this clonotype: This clone may be a read error of a much larger clone one base away. The chain links TRBV15 to TRBJ2-1, with D perhaps TRBD1 (6 bases). The CDR3 is 14 residues long. V lost 0 bases and J lost 9, with 12 bases in between. CDR1 is LNHNV and CDR2 is YYDKDF in the germline V gene (reference sequence). This CDR3 reads CATSREVRGGEQFF. CDR3 DNA: TGTGCCACCAGCAGAGAGGTCCGAGGGGGTGAGCAGTTCTTC.

The rearrangement links TRBV29-1 to TRBJ1-1; D is unresolved. CDR1 is SQVTM, CDR2 ANQGSEA, per germline. The CDR3 has 14 residues. Trimming took 6 bases from V and 2 from J, leaving 16 bases between them. The CDR3: CSVLILGVNTEAFF. Here the CDR3 DNA reads TGCAGCGTCCTTATATTAGGCGTCAACACTGAAGCTTTCTTT. Drawing the rest from reference TRBV29-1 and TRBJ1-1, the complete variable domain is SAVISQKPSRDICQRGTSLTIQCQVDSQVTMMFWYRQQPGQSLTLIATANQGSEATYESGFVIDKFPISRPNLTFSTLTVSNMSPEDSSIYLCSVLILGVNTEAFFGQGTRLTVV.

V gene TRBV11-2 combines with J gene TRBJ1-1; the match to TRBD1 covers 7 bases. The junction had 8 bases not matched to a gene; V was cut back by 0 bases and J by 10 bases. The CDR3 loop spans 14 amino acids. The germline gives CDR1 SGHAT, CDR2 FQNNGV. CDR3 bases: TGTGCCAGCAGCTTAGAGGCACAGGGGAGCTCAGCTTTCTTT. This encodes CASSLEAQGSSAFF.

In this sample, this clonotype turned up many times. J is TRBJ2-5 and V is TRBV19; D is unclear. Trimming removed 2 bases at V and 5 bases at J, with 9 bases between. Per germline, CDR1 LNHDA and CDR2 SQIVND (reference sequence). The CDR3 is made up of 13 amino acids. CDR3 DNA sequence: TGTGCCAGTAGTATAAATAGTGCCGAGACCCAGTACTTC. Protein sequence: CASSINSAETQYF.

This clonotype was detected a few times. The chain carries TRBV7-9 and TRBJ1-5, with 9 bases aligning to TRBD1. CDR3 size: 16 residues. Unmatched junction bases numbered 4, after V lost 4 bases and J lost 0 bases. CDR1 is SEHNR, CDR2 FQNEAQ, per germline (reference sequence). The CDR3 here is CASSSGQGDSNQPQHF. CDR3 coding DNA: TGTGCCAGCAGCTCGGGACAGGGAGATAGCAATCAGCCCCAGCATTTT.

This clonotype was recorded at least ten times. The CDR3 DNA sequence: TGCAGTGCTACGGGACAGGGTGTCCACGAGCAGTACTTC. This codes for CSATGQGVHEQYF. The genes are TRBV20-1 and TRBJ2-7, with 9 positions matching TRBD1. The CDR3 has 13 amino acids. The germline V gene has CDR1 DFQATT and CDR2 SNEGSKA (reference sequence). V lost 4 bases and J lost 5; bases outside the gene matches: 6.

V is TRBV20-1 and J is TRBJ1-4, with D possibly matching TRBD1 (5 bases). The CDR3 sequence is 12 residues long. Trimming took off 1 base at V and 11 bases at J, with 11 bases between the two ends. The germline V gene has CDR1 DFQATT and CDR2 SNEGSKA (reference sequence). CDR3: CSARVGEGKLFF. Written as DNA, the CDR3 is TGCAGTGCTAGAGTGGGGGAGGGGAAACTGTTTTTT.

Remarks on this clonotype: This may come from a read error, since a much larger clone is one base off. This chain links TRBV7-6 with TRBJ2-1; D may correspond to TRBD1 or TRBD2 (6 bases each). V was shortened by 1 base and J by 8 bases, with 18 bases between the two germline ends. This CDR3 region has 16 residues. Germline-derived CDR1 and CDR2 are SGHVS and FNYEAQ. In DNA form, the CDR3 reads TGTGCCAGCAGCTTAGTAGGGGGGAGTCCAAGGGATGAGCAGTTCTTC. Translation: CASSLVGGSPRDEQFF.

This clonotype was detected a few times. The chain carries TRBV2 and TRBJ2-5; D might be TRBD2 (5 bases). This CDR3 is 16 amino acids long. Germline V CDR1 and CDR2: SNHLY, FYNNEI. Trimming cost V 5 bases and J 7 bases, with 23 bases left between them. This CDR3 is CASSFLPMLEVGTQYF. The CDR3 DNA sequence: TGTGCCAGCAGTTTCCTCCCCATGTTGGAGGTTGGGACCCAGTACTTC.

The chain's CDR3 is CASKGVGAYEQYF. In DNA, the CDR3 is TGCGCCAGCAAAGGGGTAGGGGCATACGAGCAGTACTTC. J is TRBJ2-7 and V is TRBV4-1; TRBD1 is a possible D gene (5 bases). V dropped 7 bases and J dropped 4 bases, with 14 bases sitting between them. Germline lookup yields CDR1 MGHRA and CDR2 YSYEKL. The CDR3 extends over 13 amino acids.

Of note for this clonotype: Possible read error: a much larger clone is one base away. The V and J genes are TRBV12-3 or TRBV12-4 and TRBJ2-1; D may be TRBD1 or TRBD2 (5 bases each). CDR3 length: 15 amino acids. Trimming took off 5 bases at V and 8 bases at J, with 19 bases between the two ends. The CDR3 here is CASSRRDGDIDEQFF. Written as DNA, the CDR3 is TGTGCCAGCAGTCGTCGGGACGGGGATATCGATGAGCAGTTCTTC.